The sequence of this T cell receptor beta chain was determined in a study of T cells in Graves' hyperthyroidism and ophthalmopathy (dated 2019 in TCRdb). About the study as a whole: Peripheral blood was sampled at the time of initial diagnosis, prior to any treatment. After sampling, hyperthyroidism patients received methimazole starting at 30 mg daily, and ophthalmopathy patients received high-dose intravenous methylprednisolone. To identify TCR V-J signatures that set the groups apart, the researchers used a discovery cohort of more than 95 patients, made up of 40 to 45 with Graves' ophthalmopathy and about 60 with stable Graves' hyperthyroidism. According to the paper, TCR Vbeta CDR3 sequencing was carried out on roughly 130 peripheral blood samples, which came from 40 to 45 ophthalmopathy, approximately 78 hyperthyroidism and approximately 17 progressor patients. In over five Graves' hyperthyroidism patients, the study also compared T-cell repertoires from thyroid tissue with T-cell repertoires from blood. The 75 to 100 discovery patients were randomly split 7:3 into training and test sets. Whether ophthalmopathy could be predicted prospectively was tested in an independent validation cohort made up of fewer than 20 hyperthyroidism patients plus 17 patients who later progressed to ophthalmopathy.

The sample holds a few counts of this clonotype. The clone's antigen remains unknown. No per-base quality is available; no much larger clone lies one base away. Hyperthyroidism patients were newly diagnosed, with disease duration under 2 months, and aged 18 to 65 years. Exclusion was applied to patients with uncontrolled infections, other autoimmune diseases, pregnancy or lactation. Diagnoses relied on clinical symptoms, serum thyroxine and TRAb, thyroid ultrasound and orbital computed tomography. Blood from progressor patients was collected at the time of first diagnosis with hyperthyroidism, before any ophthalmopathy symptoms had appeared. PBMCs were separated from approximately 10 ml of fresh peripheral blood using Ficoll-Paque density gradient centrifugation. Patients classed as progressors first received a Graves' hyperthyroidism diagnosis and then went on to develop ophthalmopathy during follow-up. Total RNA was extracted with Trizol reagent, and quality was checked on an Agilent 2100 Bioanalyzer.

The TCR beta CDR3 regions were amplified from the RNA transcripts. A first-round RT-PCR of the TCR CDR3 used the HTBI primer set with the Qiagen OneStep RT-PCR kit. A second multiplex PCR round built the libraries, followed by size selection and purification. Libraries were sequenced paired-end with 100 bp reads on an Illumina HiSeq2000. In the paper's pipeline: Raw data were processed with SOAPnuke, discarding reads with adapters, uncalled bases, mean Phred below 15, or no exact constant-primer or identifier match. COPE v1.2.5 was used to merge the high-quality paired reads, and each unique nucleotide sequence was defined as a clonotype. MiTCR v1.1 was used to align clonotypes to the IMGT TRBV, TRBD and TRBJ reference segments. The analysis was restricted to V-J combinations with a frequency above 0.0001, which together covered over 99% of the repertoires. The TCS score was defined as F50 (clonal expansion) divided by E x V (chaos), with BLOSUM62-based TCRdist calculated between CDR3 peptides within each V-J. Welch's t-statistics and random forest reduced just over 500 V-J features to 13, which were used in a naive Bayes classifier (R e1071). The raw public reads went through TCRdb reprocessing: fastp at Q25, MiXCR clone calling, in-frame beta chains kept. Identical CDR3 proteins give one entry, which carries the most common genes and DNA. TCRdb, not the original authors, processed these V and J calls. Recorded for this sample are 380,000 or so distinct CDR3 sequences; roughly 13% of them occurred a single time. Together, the top ten hold 20% to 25% of the sample.

The CDR3 contains 15 residues, cysteine and phenylalanine counted. Only the CDR3 DNA is retained, 45 bases long and in frame from the first base. Here V drops 4 bases and J drops 4 bases, and the junction holds 9 bases not matched to any gene. The germline V gene (reference sequence) provides CDR1 SEHNR and CDR2 FQNEAQ. General conclusions and limits of the study: Most expanded thyroid clonotypes (frequency above 0.001) were also detected in blood, a finding suggesting that blood repertoires may reflect thyroid immune responses. Sample size was not statistically predetermined, and blinding of investigators to group allocation was not performed. In validation, progression to ophthalmopathy was predicted by the model with nearly 71% sensitivity and just over 72% specificity, a median of approximately 7.1 months before onset. In cross-validation, a model built on a 13 V-J signature told ophthalmopathy apart from stable hyperthyroidism with 87.88% sensitivity and approximately 81% specificity, and in testing the same model reached 80%/75%.

The sequencing input was blood. The receptor chain draws on TRBV7-9 and TRBJ1-1, with 7 central nucleotides matching TRBD1. The source is a man aged 30 to 45 with Graves' hyperthyroidism that later progressed to Graves' ophthalmopathy. The CDR3 region reads CASSYVKTGITEAFF. The nucleotide sequence is given as TGTGCCAGCAGCTACGTTAAGACAGGGATCACTGAAGCTTTCTTT.